The T cell receptor (beta chain) under discussion was sequenced for a study of chemoradiotherapy in HPV16-positive cancers. Across the whole study: Candidate HPV-specific clones and shared TCR motifs came from a couple of HPV16-positive patients. Overall study findings and caveats: Only a couple of HPV16-positive patients supplied the functional HPV-specificity definition. Candidate HPV-specific clones and E7-related TCR motifs grew in tumor during treatment.

This clone was picked up one time. No antigen is known for it. Over chemoradiotherapy, repertoires were sampled more than once. Sequencing used immunoSEQ multiplex PCR; TCRdb keeps in-frame clones, though not all of them. The sample carries some 3,100 clones, roughly 90% recorded once. The CDR3 sequence is 16 residues long. Germline trimming cut 1 base from V and 0 bases from J; bases unmatched to any gene: 9. Germline V gives CDR1 SQVTM, CDR2 ANQGSEA. The chain couples TRBV29-1 to TRBJ2-7, with 7 bases matching TRBD1. Here the sequenced sample was tumor tissue, taken from a patient who underwent chemoradiotherapy. The receptor comes from a human donor with HPV-associated anogenital cancer. The CDR3 reads CSVEGDWTGSSYEQYF. The CDR3 region has the DNA TGCAGCGTTGAAGGCGACTGGACAGGAAGCTCCTACGAGCAGTACTTC.